These T cell receptor beta chains were read from a single sample in a study of PD-1 blockade in mismatch repair-deficient tumors. These receptors have no identified antigens. Assay: immunoSEQ multiplex PCR; the TCRdb copy retains only in-frame clones and omits some. The sample records around 9,200 clones, roughly 87% being singletons. This specimen consisted of cells cultured in vitro, obtained from a patient treated with pembrolizumab. The receptor set was obtained from an adult with mismatch repair-deficient cancer. Both conserved end residues are part of each CDR3. Each record gives: V gene, J gene, clone size, D gene, CDR3 protein, CDR3 DNA. D genes are given only for firm matches. A clone size is listed for some rows: how often the clone was seen (once, few, many), or a class if it is expanded.

TRBV30,TRBJ2-3,-,TRBD2,CAWTASGSTDTQYF,TGTGCCTGGACGGCTAGCGGGAGTACAGATACGCAGTATTTT
TRBV5-1,TRBJ2-2,-,-,CASSLDYQGGELFF,TGCGCCAGCAGCTTGGACTATCAGGGCGGGGAGCTGTTTTTT
TRBV6-1,TRBJ2-2,-,-,CASNAGPTGELFF,TGTGCCAGCAATGCGGGCCCCACCGGGGAGCTGTTTTTT
TRBV4-1,TRBJ2-1,once,-,CASSRGQGGTGEQFF,TGCGCCAGCAGCCGAGGACAGGGAGGGACAGGTGAGCAGTTCTTC
TRBV2,TRBJ1-2,-,-,CASSEEHSYGYTF,TGTGCCAGCAGTGAGGAACACTCCTATGGCTACACCTTC
TRBV7-6,TRBJ2-3,-,TRBD2,CASRPPVGTSGRRIENSDTQYF,TGTGCCAGCAGGCCACCCGTGGGGACTAGCGGGAGGAGGATCGAAAATTCGGATACGCAGTATTTT
TRBV10-1,TRBJ2-7,-,-,CASSLGRNYEQYF,TGCGCCAGCAGTCTAGGGAGAAACTACGAGCAGTACTTC
TRBV2,TRBJ2-5,once,-,CASTRTEQETQYF,TGTGCCAGCACTCGAACAGAACAAGAGACCCAGTACTTC
TRBV2,TRBJ2-5,-,TRBD2,CASSPGGPTNRETQYF,TGTGCCAGCAGCCCGGGGGGGCCTACCAACAGAGAGACCCAGTACTTC
TRBV4-1,TRBJ1-2,once,-,CASSQGGLGYGYTF,TGCGCCAGCAGCCAAGGAGGGCTCGGCTATGGCTACACCTTC
TRBV7-9,TRBJ2-7,-,-,CASSLGGTIYEQYF,TGTGCCAGCAGCTTGGGCGGGACGATCTACGAGCAGTACTTC
TRBV19,TRBJ2-3,-,-,CASSIVTGSTDTQYF,TGTGCCAGTAGTATAGTCACGGGTAGCACAGATACGCAGTATTTT
TRBV6-1,TRBJ1-6,-,-,CASSEGSYLGSPLHF,TGTGCCAGCAGTGAAGGCAGCTATCTGGGGTCACCCCTCCACTTT
TRBV28,TRBJ1-5,-,TRBD1,CASSFATGRGQPQHF,TGTGCCAGCAGTTTTGCGACAGGGAGAGGTCAGCCCCAGCATTTT
TRBV19,TRBJ1-1,-,-,CATNRDGDTEAFF,TGTGCCACCAACAGGGATGGGGACACTGAAGCTTTCTTT
TRBV18,TRBJ2-1,-,-,CASSIAVPGYNEQFF,TGTGCCAGCTCGATTGCGGTACCGGGGTACAATGAGCAGTTCTTC
TRBV2,TRBJ2-2,-,TRBD2,CASRNMREWGTGELFF,TGTGCCAGCAGGAATATGCGGGAGTGGGGCACCGGGGAGCTGTTTTTT
TRBV7-6,TRBJ2-7,-,TRBD1,CASSLEDRPKYEQYF,TGTGCCAGCAGCCTAGAGGACAGGCCTAAATACGAGCAGTACTTC
TRBV2,TRBJ1-3,-,-,CASRDPGTEPDTIYF,TGTGCCAGCAGGGATCCAGGGACGGAGCCGGACACCATATATTTT
TRBV28,TRBJ1-1,once,-,CASRPPGGGNEAFF,TGTGCCAGCAGACCCCCGGGGGGAGGTAATGAAGCTTTCTTT
TRBV19,TRBJ2-3,-,-,CASSITTDTQYF,TGTGCCAGTAGTATTACCACAGATACGCAGTATTTT
TRBV9,TRBJ2-1,-,-,CASTRGPSYNEQFF,TGTGCCAGCACCCGGGGACCCTCCTACAATGAGCAGTTCTTC
TRBV7-3,TRBJ2-1,once,-,CASSLTDSSYNEQFF,TGTGCCAGCAGCCTAACGGACAGCTCCTACAATGAGCAGTTCTTC
TRBV2,TRBJ1-2,-,-,CASSAQGASYGYTF,TGTGCCAGCAGTGCTCAGGGAGCATCTTATGGCTACACCTTC
TRBV7-9,TRBJ1-5,-,-,CASSPGEVVQPQHF,TGTGCCAGCAGCCCCGGAGAGGTAGTTCAGCCCCAGCATTTT
TRBV19,TRBJ2-1,-,TRBD2,CASSWTSLGDDEQFF,TGTGCCAGTAGTTGGACTAGCCTGGGGGACGATGAGCAGTTCTTC
TRBV6-1,TRBJ2-7,-,-,CASSYYEQYF,TGTGCCAGCAGTTATTACGAGCAGTACTTC
TRBV29-1,TRBJ2-7,few,TRBD2,CSARYTSGISYEQYF,TGCAGCGCCAGATATACTAGCGGGATCTCCTACGAGCAGTACTTC
TRBV7-2,TRBJ1-2,-,-,CASSLGSGVSYGYTF,TGTGCCAGCAGCTTAGGATCTGGGGTCAGCTATGGCTACACCTTC
TRBV2,TRBJ1-4,-,-,CASKPFREEKLFF,TGTGCCAGCAAGCCTTTTAGGGAAGAAAAACTGTTTTTT
TRBV5-1,TRBJ2-5,-,TRBD2,CASSAQPSGSGGETQYF,TGCGCCAGCAGCGCCCAACCTAGCGGGAGTGGAGGAGAGACCCAGTACTTC
TRBV11-3,TRBJ2-1,-,TRBD2,CASSFRAGGNEQFF,TGTGCCAGCAGCTTCCGAGCGGGAGGCAATGAGCAGTTCTTC
TRBV28,TRBJ2-7,-,-,CASSSRGIPPYEQYF,TGTGCCAGCAGTTCAAGGGGGATTCCGCCCTACGAGCAGTACTTC
TRBV18,TRBJ1-1,-,-,CASSPQGMNTEAFF,TGTGCCAGCTCACCACAGGGGATGAACACTGAAGCTTTCTTT
TRBV19,TRBJ1-3,-,TRBD1,CASTPDRNAGNTIYF,TGTGCCAGTACCCCGGACAGGAACGCTGGAAACACCATATATTTT
TRBV28,TRBJ1-2,once,TRBD1,CASSLGQGAFGYTF,TGTGCCAGCAGTTTAGGACAGGGGGCCTTTGGCTACACCTTC
TRBV10-2,TRBJ1-5,-,-,CASRNPGVGQPQHF,TGCGCCAGCAGGAATCCAGGGGTAGGTCAGCCCCAGCATTTT
TRBV30,TRBJ2-7,-,-,CAWGPSGGLYEQYF,TGTGCCTGGGGGCCCAGCGGAGGCCTCTACGAGCAGTACTTC
TRBV5-1,TRBJ2-1,few,-,CASSLAEGVNNEQFF,TGCGCCAGCAGCTTGGCCGAAGGAGTTAACAATGAGCAGTTCTTC
TRBV19,TRBJ1-2,few,-,CASTPQAYRPWDGYTF,TGTGCCAGTACGCCCCAGGCCTACAGACCCTGGGATGGCTACACCTTC
TRBV28,TRBJ2-1,-,-,CASSMVIEQFF,TGTGCCAGCAGTATGGTCATTGAGCAGTTCTTC
TRBV28,TRBJ2-1,once,TRBD2,CASSLGRAVYNEQFF,TGTGCCAGCAGTTTAGGGAGGGCCGTCTACAATGAGCAGTTCTTC
TRBV28,TRBJ1-4,-,-,CASSSPGATNEKLFF,TGTGCCAGCAGCTCCCCGGGGGCAACTAATGAAAAACTGTTTTTT
TRBV5-6,TRBJ2-3,-,-,CASSLSSTDTQYF,TGTGCCAGCAGCTTGAGCAGCACAGATACGCAGTATTTT
TRBV6-1,TRBJ1-5,-,-,CASSARTALGYSNQPQHF,TGTGCCAGCAGTGCAAGGACGGCCTTGGGATATAGCAATCAGCCCCAGCATTTT
TRBV30,TRBJ1-1,-,-,CAWTSASRVKAFF,TGTGCCTGGACCTCCGCTTCCCGGGTTAAGGCTTTCTTT
TRBV27,TRBJ2-5,-,-,CASSYTLRGGARETQYF,TGTGCCAGCAGCTACACCCTTAGGGGGGGGGCACGAGAGACCCAGTACTTC
TRBV2,TRBJ2-5,-,TRBD2,CASNGAGENQETQYF,TGTGCCAGCAACGGGGCGGGAGAGAACCAAGAGACCCAGTACTTC
TRBV5-5,TRBJ1-6,-,TRBD1,CASSFNSRTGESPLHF,TGTGCCAGCAGTTTTAACTCCCGGACAGGGGAATCACCCCTCCACTTT
TRBV30,TRBJ2-5,-,TRBD1,CAWSVQGAETQYF,TGTGCCTGGAGTGTACAGGGGGCTGAGACCCAGTACTTC
TRBV5-4,TRBJ1-1,-,-,CASSFPPPGGHTEAFF,TGTGCCAGCAGCTTCCCTCCGCCGGGGGGCCACACTGAAGCTTTCTTT
TRBV2,TRBJ1-1,-,-,CASSANSLSTEAFF,TGTGCCAGCAGTGCCAACAGTTTGAGCACTGAAGCTTTCTTT
TRBV27,TRBJ1-5,-,TRBD1,CASSGQGNQPQHF,TGTGCCAGCAGCGGACAGGGGAATCAGCCCCAGCATTTT
TRBV7-3,TRBJ2-5,-,TRBD2,CASSLLAEETQYF,TGTGCCAGCAGCTTACTAGCGGAAGAGACCCAGTACTTC
TRBV5-1,TRBJ2-2,-,-,CASSLEASANTGELFF,TGCGCCAGCAGCTTGGAGGCTAGCGCGAACACCGGGGAGCTGTTTTTT
TRBV5-1,TRBJ1-4,-,-,CASSSGLQREKLFF,TGCGCCAGCAGCTCCGGGTTACAGAGGGAAAAACTGTTTTTT